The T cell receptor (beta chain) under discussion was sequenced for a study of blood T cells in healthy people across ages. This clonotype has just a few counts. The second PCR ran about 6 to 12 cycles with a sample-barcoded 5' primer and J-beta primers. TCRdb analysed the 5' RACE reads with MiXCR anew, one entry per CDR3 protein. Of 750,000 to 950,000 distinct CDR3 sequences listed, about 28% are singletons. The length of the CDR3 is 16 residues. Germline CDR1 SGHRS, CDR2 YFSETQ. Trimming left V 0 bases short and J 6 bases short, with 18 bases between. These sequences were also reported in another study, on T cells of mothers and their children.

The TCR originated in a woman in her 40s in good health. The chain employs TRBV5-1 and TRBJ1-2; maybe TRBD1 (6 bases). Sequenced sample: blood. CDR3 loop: CASSLVDRTFRDGYTF. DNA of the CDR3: TGCGCCAGCAGCTTGGTCGACAGGACCTTTCGGGATGGCTACACCTTC.